This is a list of T cell receptor beta chains from one sample in a study of blood T cell repertoires in COVID-19. Clones were sequenced by immunoSEQ multiplex PCR, and TCRdb holds only the in-frame ones, with some missing. The table records approximately 230,000 clones, 70% to 90% of them present only once. Sample: PBMCs or T cells enriched from blood (not recorded which). The receptors derive from a man aged 40-55 years who had recovered from COVID-19. CDR3s include the opening cysteine and the closing phenylalanine or tryptophan. The order of the fields is clone size, V gene, J gene, D gene, CDR3 DNA, CDR3 protein. D genes are given only for firm matches. The size field is filled for only some rows; it gives once, few, many or a size class.

clone_size: .
v_call: TRBV4-3
j_call: TRBJ2-1
d_call: TRBD2
cdr3_nt: TGCGCCAGCAGCCAAGCCGGGGGGAATAACAATGAGCAGTTCTTC
cdr3_aa: CASSQAGGNNNEQFF

clone_size: .
v_call: TRBV30
j_call: TRBJ2-2
d_call: .
cdr3_nt: TGTGCCTGGAGGGTACTAGCAAACACCGGGGAGCTGTTTTTT
cdr3_aa: CAWRVLANTGELFF

clone_size: .
v_call: TRBV7-9
j_call: TRBJ2-7
d_call: .
cdr3_nt: TGTGCCAGCAGCCCTTCAGACGAGCAGTACTTC
cdr3_aa: CASSPSDEQYF

clone_size: .
v_call: TRBV5-6
j_call: TRBJ1-2
d_call: TRBD1
cdr3_nt: TGTGCCAGCAGCCCAAGGACAGGCTCCTATGGCTACACCTTC
cdr3_aa: CASSPRTGSYGYTF

clone_size: .
v_call: TRBV3-1/TRBV3-2
j_call: TRBJ1-3
d_call: .
cdr3_nt: TGTGCCAGCAGCCCTTGGGCGGGAAACACCATATATTTT
cdr3_aa: CASSPWAGNTIYF

clone_size: .
v_call: TRBV30
j_call: TRBJ1-4
d_call: .
cdr3_nt: TGTGCCTGGAGTGTACGGGGGGTAAAACTGTTTTTT
cdr3_aa: CAWSVRGVKLFF

clone_size: .
v_call: TRBV2
j_call: TRBJ2-5
d_call: TRBD2
cdr3_nt: TGTGCCAGCAATCAGCGGGGGGCCCAAGAGACCCAGTACTTC
cdr3_aa: CASNQRGAQETQYF

clone_size: .
v_call: TRBV7-9
j_call: TRBJ1-1
d_call: .
cdr3_nt: TGTGCCAGCAGCCAGAGCGGTAATCGGAGGTTGGGCACTGAAGCTTTCTTT
cdr3_aa: CASSQSGNRRLGTEAFF

clone_size: few
v_call: TRBV7-2
j_call: TRBJ2-3
d_call: TRBD1
cdr3_nt: TGTGCCAGCAGCGGAGAGACAGGGTCGGACAGCACAGATACGCAGTATTTT
cdr3_aa: CASSGETGSDSTDTQYF

clone_size: .
v_call: TRBV10-3
j_call: TRBJ1-1
d_call: .
cdr3_nt: TGTGCCAGCGTAGGACAGCCGAACACTGAAGCTTTCTTT
cdr3_aa: CASVGQPNTEAFF

clone_size: few
v_call: TRBV9
j_call: TRBJ1-5
d_call: .
cdr3_nt: TGTGCCAGCAGCGAACAGGGTAACAATCAGCCCCAGCATTTT
cdr3_aa: CASSEQGNNQPQHF

clone_size: .
v_call: TRBV11-3
j_call: TRBJ2-3
d_call: TRBD2
cdr3_nt: TGTGCCAGCAGCCCGGGGGGGAGCACAGATACGCAGTATTTT
cdr3_aa: CASSPGGSTDTQYF

clone_size: .
v_call: TRBV5-1
j_call: TRBJ1-2
d_call: TRBD1
cdr3_nt: TGCGCCAGCAGCTTTTCCCCGGACAGGGTAGCGTCAAGCACCTTC
cdr3_aa: CASSFSPDRVASSTF

clone_size: .
v_call: TRBV12-3/TRBV12-4
j_call: TRBJ1-1
d_call: TRBD1
cdr3_nt: TGTGCCAGCAGTATACAGGGGTACCCTGAAGCTTTCTTT
cdr3_aa: CASSIQGYPEAFF

clone_size: .
v_call: TRBV7-2
j_call: TRBJ1-5
d_call: .
cdr3_nt: TGTGCCAGCAGCCCCGGCCAGGACATGACCCAGCATTTT
cdr3_aa: CASSPGQDMTQHF

clone_size: .
v_call: TRBV2
j_call: TRBJ1-6
d_call: TRBD1
cdr3_nt: TGTGCCAGCAGTGAATCGTTGAGGGGGCATAATTCACCCCTCCACTTT
cdr3_aa: CASSESLRGHNSPLHF